A single sample is the source of the 19 T cell receptor beta chains below, sequenced in a study of T-cell memory formation after mild COVID-19. MiXCR, applied by TCRdb to the 5' RACE reads, yields one record per CDR3 protein. The sample includes approximately 340,000 distinct CDR3 sequences, approximately 15% of them seen just once. Sequencing was carried out using PBMCs or a T cell subset sorted from them (not recorded which). These receptors originate from a man between 18 and 29 years old who had mild COVID-19 (a few samples of this study predate the infection). Cell type and time point are not known.

There are many counts of this clonotype. The genes are TRBV7-2 and TRBJ1-3; D is unclear. Germline-derived CDR1 and CDR2 are SGHTA and FQGNSA. The V gene lost 6 bases and the J gene lost 8 bases, with 11 bases spanning the gap. The CDR3 is made up of 12 amino acids. The CDR3 DNA sequence: TGTGCCAGCAGGCTCGAGGGCGACACCATATATTTT. Encoded protein: CASRLEGDTIYF.

The sample holds many counts of this clonotype. One end of the junction is discordant with germline, which a read error may explain. V is TRBV5-4 and J is TRBJ2-5; 9 bases are a match to TRBD1. Germline lookup yields CDR1 SGHNT and CDR2 YYREEE (reference sequence). This CDR3 spans 14 amino acids. CDR3 sequence (DNA): TGTGCCAGTAGCTTACAGGGGGCCGCGGAGACCCAGTACTTC. Residues: CASSLQGAAETQYF.

This clonotype was counted many times. This chain joins TRBV5-1 and TRBJ2-1, with D possibly matching TRBD1 (6 bases). Germline-derived CDR1 and CDR2 are SGHRS and YFSETQ. The CDR3 has 16 residues. Trimming took 4 bases from V and 0 from J, leaving 14 bases between them. The CDR3 sequence is CASSGTGFGSYNEQFF. CDR3 DNA sequence: TGCGCCAGCAGCGGTACAGGGTTCGGCTCCTACAATGAGCAGTTCTTC.

This chain uses TRBV6-5 with TRBJ1-2; no definite D call. The V and J ends lost 2 bases and 8 bases respectively, with 15 bases between them. The CDR3 is 14 residues long. The V gene's germline CDR1 is MNHEY and CDR2 SVGAGI. The chain's CDR3 is CASSYRTAITGYTF. Written as DNA, the CDR3 is TGTGCCAGCAGTTACCGCACTGCGATTACGGGCTACACCTTC.

This clonotype came up a few times. V usage is TRBV29-1 and J usage is TRBJ2-5; 14 bases fit TRBD2. The germline V gene encodes CDR1 SQVTM and CDR2 ANQGSEA. The CDR3 runs 16 residues. The V segment lost 6 bases and the J segment 4 bases; nucleotides outside the gene matches: 10. The CDR3 protein is CSVEWTSGGTGETQYF. The CDR3, as DNA: TGCAGCGTAGAATGGACTAGCGGGGGGACGGGAGAGACCCAGTACTTC.

This clonotype was seen repeatedly, ten times or more. The chain links TRBV4-3 to TRBJ1-6, with D unresolved. This CDR3 has 13 amino acids. CDR1 and CDR2 from the germline V gene are LGHNA and YSLEER. The V end was cut by 0 bases, the J end by 14 bases, with 11 bases between. In nucleotides, the CDR3 is TGCGCCAGCAGCCAAGAAAGAAGGTCCTCCCTCCACTTT. Encoded protein: CASSQERRSSLHF.

V and J are TRBV7-2 and TRBJ1-5, with D maybe TRBD1 (5 bases). From germline, CDR1 is SGHTA and CDR2 FQGNSA. V was shortened by 4 bases and J by 10 bases, with 23 bases between the two germline ends. This CDR3 spans 16 amino acids. The chain's CDR3 is CASSSAIGARVGPQHF. CDR3 in DNA: TGTGCCAGCAGCTCCGCTATCGGGGCGCGGGTGGGCCCCCAGCATTTT. The whole variable domain, filled in from reference TRBV7-2 and TRBJ1-5, reads GAGVSQSPSNKVTEKGKDVELRCDPISGHTALYWYRQSLGQGLEFLIYFQGNSAPDKSGLPSDRFSAERTGGSVSTLTIQRTQQEDSAVYLCASSSAIGARVGPQHFGDGTRLSIL.

This clonotype was counted only a few times. The DNA for the CDR3 is TGTGCCAGCAGCTTAGAAGGCTCTGGAAACACCATATATTTT. Its protein is CASSLEGSGNTIYF. This sequence joins TRBV7-2 and TRBJ1-3; D is unclear. There are 14 residues in the CDR3. V lost 1 base and J lost 0, with 4 bases in between. From germline, CDR1 is SGHTA and CDR2 FQGNSA. The variable domain in full, with the rest retrieved from reference TRBV7-2 and TRBJ1-3, is GAGVSQSPSNKVTEKGKDVELRCDPISGHTALYWYRQSLGQGLEFLIYFQGNSAPDKSGLPSDRFSAERTGGSVSTLTIQRTQQEDSAVYLCASSLEGSGNTIYFGEGSWLTVV.

This clonotype was seen a few times. This chain links TRBV19 with TRBJ2-1, with a tentative D call TRBD2 (5 bases). Trimming removed 6 bases from V and 6 bases from J, with 18 bases in between. The CDR3 is made up of 15 amino acids. Germline-derived CDR1 and CDR2 are LNHDA and SQIVND (reference sequence). CDR3 amino acids: CASRPNGGGPNEQFF. In DNA form, the CDR3 reads TGTGCCAGTAGGCCTAATGGAGGAGGCCCCAATGAGCAGTTCTTC.

This clonotype has only a few counts. The chain uses TRBV25-1 and TRBJ2-5; D may be TRBD2 (5 bases). CDR1 and CDR2 (germline): MGHDK, SYGVNS. The CDR3 totals 16 residues. V was shortened by 6 bases and J by 5 bases, with 22 bases between the two germline ends. CDR3 protein: CASREGVSRVGETQYF. CDR3 nucleotides: TGTGCCAGCAGGGAAGGAGTCTCGAGGGTAGGGGAGACCCAGTACTTC.

This rearrangement joins TRBV7-9 to TRBJ2-1; no clear D. Germline lookup yields CDR1 SEHNR and CDR2 FQNEAQ (reference sequence). Deletions cut 5 bases from V and 8 bases from J, with 10 bases between. The length of the CDR3 is 12 residues. This CDR3 is CASSLVNDEQFF. As DNA, the CDR3 is TGTGCCAGCAGCCTAGTAAACGATGAGCAGTTCTTC.

This clonotype appeared a few times. V is TRBV4-2 and J is TRBJ2-5; tentatively, D is TRBD1 (6 bases). The CDR3 contains 17 residues. Deletions cut 0 bases from V and 5 bases from J, with 19 bases between. Germline V lookup: CDR1 LGHNA, CDR2 YNFKEQ. The CDR3 loop reads CASSQESPQGGGETQYF. CDR3 DNA sequence: TGTGCCAGCAGCCAAGAGTCCCCACAGGGTGGTGGGGAGACCCAGTACTTC.

A few counts support this clonotype. J is TRBJ2-3 and V is TRBV9, with a tentative D call TRBD2 (6 bases). In germline, CDR1 is SGDLS, CDR2 YYNGEE. CDR3 length: 16 amino acids. Trimming took off 0 bases at V and 1 base at J, with 12 bases between the two ends. The DNA for the CDR3 is TGTGCCAGCAGCGTAGCGGGACTCCCCGGCACAGATACGCAGTATTTT. It specifies CASSVAGLPGTDTQYF. Full variable domain (outside the CDR3, taken from reference TRBV9 and TRBJ2-3): DSGVTQTPKHLITATGQRVTLRCSPRSGDLSVYWYQQSLDQGLQFLIQYYNGEERAKGNILERFSAQQFPDLHSELNLSSLELGDSALYFCASSVAGLPGTDTQYFGPGTRLTVL.

Only a few counts were recorded for this clonotype. The chain joins TRBV2 to TRBJ2-7; no firm D call. With 6 bases removed from V and 0 bases from J, the gap between germline ends came to 6 bases. CDR3 size: 12 residues. The V gene's germline CDR1 is SNHLY and CDR2 FYNNEI. CDR3 sequence (DNA): TGTGCCAGCAGGGGTGTCTCCTACGAGCAGTACGTC. It is translated as CASRGVSYEQYV.

V usage is TRBV10-2 and J usage is TRBJ2-3; 7 bases map to TRBD2. CDR3 length equals 13 residues. V lost 6 bases and J lost 2; bases outside the gene matches: 2. Germline loops: CDR1 WSHSY, CDR2 SAAADI. This chain's CDR3 is CASRGTITDTQYF. CDR3 DNA: TGCGCCAGCAGGGGGACTATCACAGATACGCAGTATTTT.

V and J are TRBV12-3 or TRBV12-4 and TRBJ1-2; D unresolved. V was shortened by 1 base and J by 4 bases, with 7 bases between the two germline ends. The CDR3 contains 13 residues. The CDR3 is CASSLGRTYGYTF. As DNA, the CDR3 is TGTGCCAGCAGTTTAGGCAGGACCTATGGCTACACCTTC.

This clonotype has a count of ten or more. This chain joins TRBV12-3 or TRBV12-4 and TRBJ1-1, with D uncertain. Trimming took 7 bases from V and 5 from J, leaving 14 bases between them. The CDR3 runs to 13 residues. The CDR3 spells CASIQLPGTEAFF. The CDR3 nucleotides read TGTGCCAGCATCCAACTGCCGGGAACTGAAGCTTTCTTT.

The chain links TRBV6-2 or TRBV6-3 to TRBJ2-7, with 7 bases fitting TRBD2. With 5 bases clipped from V and 2 bases from J, the junction kept 3 bases outside the gene matches. CDR1 and CDR2 from the germline V gene are MNHEY and SVGEGT. This CDR3 region has 13 residues. DNA for the CDR3: TGTGCCAGCAGTACTAGCGAGACCTACGAGCAGTACGTC. Protein product: CASSTSETYEQYV.

The chain couples TRBV19 to TRBJ2-1; TRBD1 matches at 8 bases. The CDR3 totals 13 residues. Trimming cost V 4 bases and J 6 bases; bases outside gene matches: 2. The germline gives CDR1 LNHDA, CDR2 SQIVND (reference sequence). The CDR3 region has the DNA TGTGCCAGTAGTACAGACAGGGGCAATGAGCAGTTCTTC. The encoded protein is CASSTDRGNEQFF.